This TCR beta chain came from a study of cytotoxic CD8 clonotypes in ibrutinib-treated CLL. V lost 4 bases to trimming and J lost 4 bases, with 11 bases between them. In germline, CDR1 is SGHTS, CDR2 YDEGEE. CDR3 length: 14 amino acids. Library input was 1.5 to 2 micrograms of DNA from cryopreserved PBMCs. Target depth was 1 in 200,000 to 1 in 1 million T cells, about 10x per clonotype. Only in-frame clones appear in the TCRdb table, and some are missing; sequencing was by immunoSEQ multiplex PCR. Among roughly 150,000 clones listed, about 84% were seen once. V is TRBV5-8 and J is TRBJ2-2, with D possibly TRBD2 on 5 matching bases. The sequence came from a human donor with chronic lymphocytic leukemia. Specimen: PBMCs, collected after 24 months of ibrutinib treatment. CDR3 region: CASSRGLLTGELFF. CDR3 coding DNA: TGTGCCAGCAGCCGAGGACTGCTCACCGGGGAGCTGTTTTTT.